The TCR beta chain described here comes from a study of human T cells and chemical hapten exposure. Study context: Mostly female, the patients presented with alopecia areata, totalis or universalis.

The study's library attached unique molecular identifiers to single cDNA molecules. From the RACE reads, TCRdb called clonotypes with MiXCR, one entry per CDR3 protein. Among around 100,000 distinct CDR3 sequences, about 10% were seen once, and the ten largest hold approximately 3.5%. Documented time point: patch test 1, 2 weeks after DPC sensitization. The sample's treatment: therapeutic diphenylcyclopropenone sensitization with weekly scalp DPC. Sample donors consisted of patients with alopecia, aged 18 to 70 years, who were suitable for DPC. Whole blood, unfractionated, served as the material for total RNA extraction. This clonotype was recorded a few times. Sequencing used whole blood, obtained in connection with sensitization to the hapten diphenylcyclopropenone (DPC). This sequence was found in a woman in her forties with alopecia areata. Some clones in this sample may be carry-over from other donors' samples.

The CDR3 loop is CASSLGRNNYGYTF. The CDR3 DNA reads TGTGCCAGCAGCTTAGGGCGGAATAACTATGGCTACACCTTC. This chain links TRBV7-2 with TRBJ1-2; D call uncertain. In germline, CDR1 is SGHTA, CDR2 FQGNSA. V gave up 1 base and J gave up 1 base, with 7 bases separating them. The CDR3 covers 14 residues.